This T cell receptor beta chain was sequenced in a study of beta chain features in type 1 diabetes. Stem cell-like memory, regulatory, central memory and naive CD4+ cells were sorted via CD45RO/CCR7/CD25/CD127/CD95/CD27. Reverse transcription of all isolated RNA meant that expressed TCRB transcripts were sequenced. Here immunoSEQ multiplex PCR was the method, and the copy in TCRdb shows in-frame clones only, minus some. This sample has 300,000 to 350,000 clones, with over 7% found just once. In regard to this clone: Its antigen is undetermined.

Whole-study results and caveats: Compared to healthy donors, patients appeared to have naive, central memory and Treg TCRB repertoires that were more alike. A potential PCR bias toward shorter templates would be equal in patient and control samples. cDNA sequencing could over-represent cells with high TCR expression. Significant though moderate, a shortening of TCRB CDR3s appeared in all four CD4+ subsets of Type 1 diabetes patients.

The CDR3 has 14 residues. The J segment lost 3 bases and the V segment lost 8 bases, leaving 10 bases of the junction unmatched. Germline-derived CDR1 and CDR2 are MNHNS and SASEGT. This TCR came from a man aged 30-40 years with type 1 diabetes. The sequencing sample was made of central memory CD4+ T cells from blood. This sequence joins TRBV6-1 and TRBJ2-7; TRBD2 matches at 7 bases. The CDR3 reads CASRGLAGDYEQYF. In DNA, the CDR3 is TGTGCCAGCCGGGGCCTGGCGGGGGACTACGAGCAGTACTTC.